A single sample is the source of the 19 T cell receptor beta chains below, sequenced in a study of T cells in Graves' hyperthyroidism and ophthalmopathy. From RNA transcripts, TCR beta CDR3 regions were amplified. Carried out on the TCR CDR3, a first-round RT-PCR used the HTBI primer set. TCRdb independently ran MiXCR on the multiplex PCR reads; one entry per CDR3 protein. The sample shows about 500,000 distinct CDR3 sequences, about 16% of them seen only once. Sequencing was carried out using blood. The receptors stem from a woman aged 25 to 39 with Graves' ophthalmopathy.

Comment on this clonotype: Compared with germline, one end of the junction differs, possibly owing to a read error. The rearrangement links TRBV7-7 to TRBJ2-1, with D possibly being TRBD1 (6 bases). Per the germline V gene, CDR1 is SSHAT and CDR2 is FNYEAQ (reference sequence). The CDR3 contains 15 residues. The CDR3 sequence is CASSLSPDRNNEQFF. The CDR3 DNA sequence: TGTGCTAGCAGCTTATCGCCGGACAGAAACAATGAGCAGTTCTTC.

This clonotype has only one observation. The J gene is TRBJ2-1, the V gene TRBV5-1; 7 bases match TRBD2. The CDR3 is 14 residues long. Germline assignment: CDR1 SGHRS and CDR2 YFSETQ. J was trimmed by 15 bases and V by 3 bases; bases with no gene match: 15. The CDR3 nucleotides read TGCGCCAGCAGCTCCGTAGGACTAGTGGGAGGATCGTTCTTC. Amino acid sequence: CASSSVGLVGGSFF.

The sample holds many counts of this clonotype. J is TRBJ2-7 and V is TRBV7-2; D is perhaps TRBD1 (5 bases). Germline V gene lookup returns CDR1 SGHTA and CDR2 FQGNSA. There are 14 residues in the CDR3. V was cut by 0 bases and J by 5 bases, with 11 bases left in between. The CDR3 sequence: CASSLAVGPHEQYF. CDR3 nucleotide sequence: TGTGCCAGCAGCTTAGCCGTGGGGCCCCACGAGCAGTACTTC.

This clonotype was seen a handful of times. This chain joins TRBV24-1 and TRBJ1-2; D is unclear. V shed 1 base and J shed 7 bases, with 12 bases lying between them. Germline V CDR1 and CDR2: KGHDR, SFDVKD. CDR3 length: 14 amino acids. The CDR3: CATSDFQREFGYTF. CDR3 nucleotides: TGTGCCACCAGTGATTTCCAGCGGGAGTTTGGCTACACCTTC.

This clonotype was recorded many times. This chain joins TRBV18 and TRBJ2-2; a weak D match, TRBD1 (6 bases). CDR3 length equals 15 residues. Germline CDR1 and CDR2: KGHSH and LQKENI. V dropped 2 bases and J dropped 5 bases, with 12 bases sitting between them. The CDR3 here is CASSPGGQRTGELFF. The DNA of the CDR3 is TGTGCCAGCTCACCAGGGGGCCAACGAACCGGGGAGCTGTTTTTT. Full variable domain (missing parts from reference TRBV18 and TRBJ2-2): NAGVMQNPRHLVRRRGQEARLRCSPMKGHSHVYWYRQLPEEGLKFMVYLQKENIIDESGMPKERFSAEFPKEGPSILRIQQVVRGDSAAYFCASSPGGQRTGELFFGEGSRLTVL.

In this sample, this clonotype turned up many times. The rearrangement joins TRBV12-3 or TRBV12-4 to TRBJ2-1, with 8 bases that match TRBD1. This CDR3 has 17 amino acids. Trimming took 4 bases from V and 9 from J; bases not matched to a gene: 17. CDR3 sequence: CASSSYKDREDAIEQFF. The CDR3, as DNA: TGTGCCAGCAGTTCCTACAAGGACAGGGAAGATGCTATTGAGCAGTTCTTC.

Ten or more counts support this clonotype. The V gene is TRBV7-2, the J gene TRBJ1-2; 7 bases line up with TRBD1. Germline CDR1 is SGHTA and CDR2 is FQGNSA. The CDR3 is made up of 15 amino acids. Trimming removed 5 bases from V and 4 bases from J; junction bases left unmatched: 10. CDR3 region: CASSTQTGNSYGYTF. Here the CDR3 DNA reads TGTGCCAGCAGCACACAGACAGGGAACAGCTATGGCTACACCTTC.

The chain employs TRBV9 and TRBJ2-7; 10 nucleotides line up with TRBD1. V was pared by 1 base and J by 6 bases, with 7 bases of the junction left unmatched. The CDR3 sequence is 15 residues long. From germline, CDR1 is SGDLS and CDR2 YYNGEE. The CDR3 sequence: CASSVYTGTGVEQYF. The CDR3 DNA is TGTGCCAGCAGCGTATACACCGGGACAGGGGTCGAGCAGTACTTC.

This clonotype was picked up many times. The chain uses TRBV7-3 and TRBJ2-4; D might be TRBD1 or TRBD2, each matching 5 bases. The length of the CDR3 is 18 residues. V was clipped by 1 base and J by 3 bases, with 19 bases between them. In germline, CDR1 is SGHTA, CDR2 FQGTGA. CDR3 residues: CASSLRALGTQGKNIQYF. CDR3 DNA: TGTGCCAGCAGCTTAAGGGCCCTCGGGACCCAAGGCAAAAACATTCAGTACTTC.

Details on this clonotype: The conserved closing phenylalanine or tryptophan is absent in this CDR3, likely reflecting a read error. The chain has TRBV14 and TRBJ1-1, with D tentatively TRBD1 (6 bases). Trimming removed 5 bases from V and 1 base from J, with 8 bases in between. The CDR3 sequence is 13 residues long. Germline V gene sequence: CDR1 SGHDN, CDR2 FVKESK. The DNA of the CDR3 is TGTGCCAGCAGCTGGGACACGAACACTGAAGCTTTCGTT. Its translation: CASSWDTNTEAFV.

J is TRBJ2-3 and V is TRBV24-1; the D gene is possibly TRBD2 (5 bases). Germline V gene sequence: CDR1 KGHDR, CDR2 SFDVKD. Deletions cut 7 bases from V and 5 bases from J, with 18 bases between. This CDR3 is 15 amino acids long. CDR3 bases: TGTGCCACCAGCCCCCGGGGATCGGAAAGAGATACGCAGTATTTT. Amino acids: CATSPRGSERDTQYF.

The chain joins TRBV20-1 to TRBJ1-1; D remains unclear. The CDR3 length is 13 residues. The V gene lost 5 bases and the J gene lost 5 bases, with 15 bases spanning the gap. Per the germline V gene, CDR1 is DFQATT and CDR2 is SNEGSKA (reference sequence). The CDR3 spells CSAPPGVGTEAFF. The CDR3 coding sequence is TGCAGTGCTCCCCCGGGAGTGGGGACTGAAGCTTTCTTT.

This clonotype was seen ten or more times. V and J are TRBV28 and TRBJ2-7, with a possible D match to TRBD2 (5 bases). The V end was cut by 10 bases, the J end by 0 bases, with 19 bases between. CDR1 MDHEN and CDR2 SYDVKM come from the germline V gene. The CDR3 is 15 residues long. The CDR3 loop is CATTVDGGLSYEQYF. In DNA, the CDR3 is TGTGCCACCACCGTCGATGGCGGGCTCTCCTACGAGCAGTACTTC.

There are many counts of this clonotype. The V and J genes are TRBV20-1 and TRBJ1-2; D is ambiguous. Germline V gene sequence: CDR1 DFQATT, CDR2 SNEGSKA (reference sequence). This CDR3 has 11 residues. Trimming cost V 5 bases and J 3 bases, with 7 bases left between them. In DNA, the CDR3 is TGCAGTGCTCGCCGGGACTATGGCTACACCTTC. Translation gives CSARRDYGYTF.

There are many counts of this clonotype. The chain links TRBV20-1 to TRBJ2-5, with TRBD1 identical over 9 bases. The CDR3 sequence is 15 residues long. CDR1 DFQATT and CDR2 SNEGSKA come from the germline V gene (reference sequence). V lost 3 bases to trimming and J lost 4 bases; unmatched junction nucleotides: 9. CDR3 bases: TGCAGTGCTAGTCCGTACAGGGGGCCGGTAGAGACCCAGTACTTC. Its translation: CSASPYRGPVETQYF.

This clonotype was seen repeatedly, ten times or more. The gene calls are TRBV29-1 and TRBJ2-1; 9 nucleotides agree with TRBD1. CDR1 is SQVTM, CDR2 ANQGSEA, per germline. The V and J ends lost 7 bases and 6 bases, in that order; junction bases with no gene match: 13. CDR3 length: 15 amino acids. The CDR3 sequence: CSANTDRGLPNEQFF. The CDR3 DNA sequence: TGCAGCGCCAATACCGACAGGGGGTTACCCAATGAGCAGTTCTTC.

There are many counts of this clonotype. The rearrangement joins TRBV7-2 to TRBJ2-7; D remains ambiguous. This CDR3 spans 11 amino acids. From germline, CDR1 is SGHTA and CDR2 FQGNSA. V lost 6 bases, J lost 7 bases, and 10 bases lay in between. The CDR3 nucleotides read TGTGCCAGCAGTAGGGCCCGGGAGCAGTACTTC. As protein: CASSRAREQYF.

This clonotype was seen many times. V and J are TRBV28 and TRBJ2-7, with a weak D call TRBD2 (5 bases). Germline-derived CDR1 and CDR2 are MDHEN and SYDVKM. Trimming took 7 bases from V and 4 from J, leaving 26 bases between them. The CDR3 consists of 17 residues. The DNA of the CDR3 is TGTGCCAGCAACCCCCGAGGGCTCTCCCCGGGATCTTACGAGCAGTACTTC. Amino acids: CASNPRGLSPGSYEQYF.

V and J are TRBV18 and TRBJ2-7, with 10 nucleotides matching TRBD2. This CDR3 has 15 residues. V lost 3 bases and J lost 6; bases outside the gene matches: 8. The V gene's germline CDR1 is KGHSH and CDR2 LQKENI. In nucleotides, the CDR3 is TGTGCCAGCTCACCCGGGGGGGGACTAGCGATCGAGCAGTACTTC. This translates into CASSPGGGLAIEQYF.